A selection of T cell receptor beta chains follows, all from one sample in a study of cytomegalovirus exposure and HLA in healthy donors. Only in-frame clones appear in the TCRdb table, and some are missing; sequencing was by immunoSEQ multiplex PCR. The sample has over 150,000 clones, approximately 80% seen once. The sample comprised PBMCs. The origin of the receptors is a man aged 35 to 55 in good health and CMV-seronegative. The CDR3 runs from the conserved cysteine through the conserved F or W. The order of the fields is clone size, D gene, J gene, V gene, CDR3 DNA, CDR3 protein. The D gene is left open where the match is weak. Only some rows state a clone size, as once, few, many or a class for expanded clones.

size: NA
D: NA
J: TRBJ2-7
V: TRBV5-1
DNA: TGCGCCAGCAGCTTGGACGGCGGCGCCTACGAGCAGTACTTC
CDR3: CASSLDGGAYEQYF

size: NA
D: TRBD1
J: TRBJ2-7
V: TRBV5-6
DNA: TGTGCCAGCATCGGACAGGGAGTTTACGAGCAGTACTTC
CDR3: CASIGQGVYEQYF

size: NA
D: NA
J: TRBJ1-1
V: TRBV19
DNA: TGTGCCTCCTCGGGGTTTGCGGACACTGAAGCTTTCTTT
CDR3: CASSGFADTEAFF

size: NA
D: TRBD1
J: TRBJ1-1
V: TRBV7-9
DNA: TGTGCCAGCAGCTTAAATCACCCAGGGGGCGATTCCTGGAACACTGAAGCTTTCTTT
CDR3: CASSLNHPGGDSWNTEAFF

size: NA
D: TRBD1
J: TRBJ2-4
V: TRBV5-1
DNA: TGCGCCAGCAGCACCGAGGGGCAGGGGGACATTCAGTACTTC
CDR3: CASSTEGQGDIQYF

size: once
D: TRBD2
J: TRBJ2-2
V: TRBV5-5
DNA: TGTGCCAGCAGCTTGGCCCTAGCGGGGCCCACCGGGGAGCTGTTTTTT
CDR3: CASSLALAGPTGELFF

size: NA
D: TRBD1
J: TRBJ1-2
V: TRBV7-9
DNA: TGTGCCAGCAGCCCACAGGGGGCGGAAGGCTACACCTTC
CDR3: CASSPQGAEGYTF

size: NA
D: NA
J: TRBJ2-1
V: TRBV19
DNA: TGTGCCAGTAAGGTGCGGGGAGTTTACAATGAGCAGTTCTTC
CDR3: CASKVRGVYNEQFF

size: NA
D: TRBD1
J: TRBJ1-5
V: TRBV28
DNA: TGTGCCAGCAGTTCACCGGGACAGCCCAATCAGCCCCAGCATTTT
CDR3: CASSSPGQPNQPQHF

size: NA
D: NA
J: TRBJ1-2
V: TRBV6-5
DNA: TGTGCCAGCAGGGGAACAGGATCCCGTGGCTACACCTTC
CDR3: CASRGTGSRGYTF

size: NA
D: TRBD1
J: TRBJ1-2
V: TRBV6-5
DNA: TGTGCCAGCAGTTCGATCTCCGGGACAGGGGACCTCACCTTC
CDR3: CASSSISGTGDLTF

size: NA
D: TRBD1
J: TRBJ1-6
V: TRBV6-1
DNA: TGTGCCAGCAGCGGGGACAGGGGGCGCGGATCACCCCTCCACTTT
CDR3: CASSGDRGRGSPLHF

size: NA
D: TRBD1
J: TRBJ2-7
V: TRBV5-1
DNA: TGCGCCAGCGGACTGGGGACAGGGACTCTCTACGAGCAGTACTTC
CDR3: CASGLGTGTLYEQYF

size: NA
D: NA
J: TRBJ2-5
V: TRBV18
DNA: TGTGCCAGCTCACCATCGCACGGGTACCAAGAGACCCAGTACTTC
CDR3: CASSPSHGYQETQYF

size: few
D: TRBD2
J: TRBJ2-1
V: TRBV29-1
DNA: TGCAGCTCTGGGGGGGGTGGCCCCTACAATGAGCAGTTCTTC
CDR3: CSSGGGGPYNEQFF

size: NA
D: NA
J: TRBJ2-2
V: TRBV7-3
DNA: TGTGCCAGCACCCTCTTGGGGCCGAACACCGGGGAGCTGTTTTTT
CDR3: CASTLLGPNTGELFF

size: NA
D: NA
J: TRBJ2-3
V: TRBV6-4
DNA: TGTGCCAGCAGTGACTCACCGGGGAGCACAGATACGCAGTATTTT
CDR3: CASSDSPGSTDTQYF

size: NA
D: NA
J: TRBJ1-1
V: TRBV10-1
DNA: TGCGCCAGCAGTGATAACGGGCCGAGGGCTGAAGCTTTCTTT
CDR3: CASSDNGPRAEAFF

size: NA
D: NA
J: TRBJ1-3
V: TRBV6-1
DNA: TGTGCCAGCAAGAAGAGCTCTGGAAACACCATATATTTT
CDR3: CASKKSSGNTIYF

size: once
D: TRBD2
J: TRBJ2-5
V: TRBV7-9
DNA: TGTGCCAGCAGCTTAAATCCAGCGGGGTACCAAGAGACCCAGTACTTC
CDR3: CASSLNPAGYQETQYF

size: few
D: NA
J: TRBJ1-5
V: TRBV10-1
DNA: TGCGCCAGCAGGGGGGCCAGGGGGCCCCAGCATTTT
CDR3: CASRGARGPQHF

size: NA
D: NA
J: TRBJ1-5
V: TRBV7-2
DNA: TGTGCCAGCAGCCGTAGAGACAATCAGCCCCAGCATTTT
CDR3: CASSRRDNQPQHF

size: NA
D: TRBD2
J: TRBJ2-3
V: TRBV13
DNA: TGTGCCAGCAGTTCCGGGACTAGCGGCACAGATACGCAGTATTTT
CDR3: CASSSGTSGTDTQYF

size: NA
D: NA
J: TRBJ2-3
V: TRBV18
DNA: TGTGCCAGCTCACAATCTAGTTACACAGATACGCAGTATTTT
CDR3: CASSQSSYTDTQYF

size: few
D: NA
J: TRBJ2-7
V: TRBV5-1
DNA: TGCGCCAGCAGCCAGGAAGCGGGCCCTTCGTACGAGCAGTACTTC
CDR3: CASSQEAGPSYEQYF

size: once
D: NA
J: TRBJ2-2
V: TRBV19
DNA: TGTGCCAGTAGTCCTGTAGTTCCCGGGGAGCTGTTTTTT
CDR3: CASSPVVPGELFF

size: NA
D: NA
J: TRBJ1-1
V: TRBV27
DNA: TGTGCCAGCAGGGGGTGGACAGACATGAACACTGAAGCTTTCTTT
CDR3: CASRGWTDMNTEAFF

size: NA
D: TRBD1
J: TRBJ1-2
V: TRBV10-3
DNA: TGTGCCATCAGCGGGGGACAGGGCGTGGACTATGGCTACACCTTC
CDR3: CAISGGQGVDYGYTF

size: NA
D: NA
J: TRBJ1-1
V: TRBV28
DNA: TGTGCCAGCAGTTTATCCGCCGGAGGTAACACTGAAGCTTTCTTT
CDR3: CASSLSAGGNTEAFF

size: NA
D: NA
J: TRBJ1-1
V: TRBV29-1
DNA: TGCAGCGTCATGGGGCGGTCCACTGAAGCTTTCTTT
CDR3: CSVMGRSTEAFF

size: NA
D: NA
J: TRBJ2-2
V: TRBV5-1
DNA: TGCGCCAGCAAGGGGACTCCGAACACCGGGGAGCTGTTTTTT
CDR3: CASKGTPNTGELFF

size: NA
D: NA
J: TRBJ1-2
V: TRBV7-2
DNA: TGTGCCAGCAGCTTAGTGGGGGGGTCTTATGGCTACACCTTC
CDR3: CASSLVGGSYGYTF

size: once
D: NA
J: TRBJ2-7
V: TRBV25-1
DNA: TGTGCCAGCAGTTTGGACATTTCCTACGAGCAGTACTTC
CDR3: CASSLDISYEQYF

size: once
D: TRBD2
J: TRBJ2-7
V: TRBV2
DNA: TGTGCCAGCAGGAGTCTAGCGGGGGGCAAGAGCTCCTACGAGCAGTACTTC
CDR3: CASRSLAGGKSSYEQYF

size: few
D: TRBD1
J: TRBJ2-7
V: TRBV6-1
DNA: TGTGCCAGCAGTGAGGACGGGACAGGGGGCTACGAGCAGTACTTC
CDR3: CASSEDGTGGYEQYF

size: NA
D: TRBD2
J: TRBJ2-5
V: TRBV7-2
DNA: TGTGCCAGCAGCTCTCGGGGGGGGGTAGAGACCCAGTACTTC
CDR3: CASSSRGGVETQYF

size: NA
D: NA
J: TRBJ1-3
V: TRBV15
DNA: TGTGCCACCAGCACCACAACTTACAGGGACATATATGGAAACACCATATATTTT
CDR3: CATSTTTYRDIYGNTIYF

size: once
D: NA
J: TRBJ1-1
V: TRBV15
DNA: TGTGCCACCACCTTACATAGGGAGGGAAAAGCTTTCTTT
CDR3: CATTLHREGKAFF

size: NA
D: TRBD1
J: TRBJ1-3
V: TRBV13
DNA: TGTGCCAGCGGCTTTGACAGGGGGTATGATGGAAACACCATATATTTT
CDR3: CASGFDRGYDGNTIYF

size: NA
D: NA
J: TRBJ1-2
V: TRBV10-3
DNA: TGTGCCATCAGTGGTGACAGAAACTATGGCTACACCTTC
CDR3: CAISGDRNYGYTF

size: NA
D: NA
J: TRBJ1-1
V: TRBV4-3
DNA: TGCGCCAGCAGCCAAGACTCGGCAGGGGCCCCTGAAGCTTTCTTT
CDR3: CASSQDSAGAPEAFF

size: few
D: NA
J: TRBJ1-5
V: TRBV5-6
DNA: TGTGCCAGCAGCTTGGGGAGACGCAATCAGCCCCAGCATTTT
CDR3: CASSLGRRNQPQHF

size: few
D: NA
J: TRBJ1-5
V: TRBV5-3
DNA: TGTGCCAGAAGCTTGGTAGACAATCAGCCCCAGCATTTT
CDR3: CARSLVDNQPQHF

size: few
D: NA
J: TRBJ1-2
V: TRBV29-1
DNA: TGCAGCGTCGGGAGGGCAGATAACTATGGCTACACCTTC
CDR3: CSVGRADNYGYTF

size: few
D: NA
J: TRBJ1-1
V: TRBV5-1
DNA: TGCGCCAGCAGCCTGACAGGGAACACTGAAGCTTTCTTT
CDR3: CASSLTGNTEAFF

size: NA
D: NA
J: TRBJ2-7
V: TRBV27
DNA: TGTGCCAGCAGTTTGAGTGTCCAAACGCAACAAAACTACGAGCAGTACTTC
CDR3: CASSLSVQTQQNYEQYF

size: once
D: TRBD2
J: TRBJ2-3
V: TRBV10-3
DNA: TGTGCCATCAGACCTACTAGCGGGGGGGCAGATACGCAGTATTTT
CDR3: CAIRPTSGGADTQYF

size: few
D: NA
J: TRBJ2-3
V: TRBV5-4
DNA: TGTGCCAGCAGCTTTAGGACAGCGGTAGATACGCAGTATTTT
CDR3: CASSFRTAVDTQYF

size: NA
D: TRBD1
J: TRBJ2-7
V: TRBV6-4
DNA: TGTGCCAGCGCCGTACAGGGGCTGCCTTTTGCATCGGTTTTCTACGAGCAGTACTTC
CDR3: CASAVQGLPFASVFYEQYF

size: once
D: TRBD1
J: TRBJ1-5
V: TRBV19
DNA: TGTGCCAGTAGTATATGGGACAGGGGAATTAATCAGCCCCAGCATTTT
CDR3: CASSIWDRGINQPQHF

size: NA
D: NA
J: TRBJ1-5
V: TRBV7-2
DNA: TGTGCCAGCAGCTTACAGCGGGCCTACAATCAGCCCCAGCATTTT
CDR3: CASSLQRAYNQPQHF

size: NA
D: TRBD1
J: TRBJ2-3
V: TRBV27
DNA: TGTGCCAGCAGTTTAGGGGACAGGGGGGGCACAGATACGCAGTATTTT
CDR3: CASSLGDRGGTDTQYF

size: NA
D: NA
J: TRBJ1-2
V: TRBV6-4
DNA: TGTGCCAGCAGTGACTCTTCCACGGGGGGCTACACCTTC
CDR3: CASSDSSTGGYTF

size: few
D: TRBD2
J: TRBJ2-3
V: TRBV5-6
DNA: TGTGCCAGCAGCTTGGAAAGCGGGGGGGTCTCTAGCACAGATACGCAGTATTTT
CDR3: CASSLESGGVSSTDTQYF

size: NA
D: TRBD2
J: TRBJ2-1
V: TRBV7-3
DNA: TGTGCCAGCAGTCTAGCGGGGGGGCGTCCTGAGCAGTTCTTC
CDR3: CASSLAGGRPEQFF

size: NA
D: NA
J: TRBJ2-4
V: TRBV5-3
DNA: TGTGCCATTGGCCCCTCCTCAAACATTCAGTACTTC
CDR3: CAIGPSSNIQYF

size: NA
D: TRBD1
J: TRBJ1-6
V: TRBV4-1
DNA: TGCGCCAGCGGACAGGGAAGGGGGGAGTCCTATAATTCACCCCTCCACTTT
CDR3: CASGQGRGESYNSPLHF